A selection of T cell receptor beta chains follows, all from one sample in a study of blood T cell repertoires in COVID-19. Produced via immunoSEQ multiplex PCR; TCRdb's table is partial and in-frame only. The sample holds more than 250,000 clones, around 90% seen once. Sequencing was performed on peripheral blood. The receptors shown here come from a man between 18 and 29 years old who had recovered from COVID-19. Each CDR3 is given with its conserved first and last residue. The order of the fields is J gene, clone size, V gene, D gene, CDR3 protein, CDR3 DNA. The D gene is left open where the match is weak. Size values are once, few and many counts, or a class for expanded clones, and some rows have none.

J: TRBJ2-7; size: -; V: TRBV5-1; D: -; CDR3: CASSFIRDTIIYEQYF; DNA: TGCGCCAGCAGCTTTATAAGGGACACCATCATCTACGAGCAGTACTTC
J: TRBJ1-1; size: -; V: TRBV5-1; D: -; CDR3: CASSLGPPGGNTEAFF; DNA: TGCGCCAGCAGCTTGGGCCCTCCGGGAGGGAACACTGAAGCTTTCTTT
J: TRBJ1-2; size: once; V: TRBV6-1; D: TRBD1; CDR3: CASSELTGGSGYTF; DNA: TGTGCCAGCAGTGAACTAACAGGGGGCAGTGGCTACACCTTC
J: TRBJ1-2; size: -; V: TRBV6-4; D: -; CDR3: CASSDVQGRGYTF; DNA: TGTGCCAGCAGTGACGTTCAGGGCAGAGGCTACACCTTC
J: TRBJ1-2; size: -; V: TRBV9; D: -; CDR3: CASSVGQGQLNYGYTF; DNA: TGTGCCAGCAGCGTAGGTCAAGGACAGCTAAACTATGGCTACACCTTC
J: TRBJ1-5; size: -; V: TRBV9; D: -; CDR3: CASSVGLVNQPQHF; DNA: TGTGCCAGCAGCGTAGGGCTCGTCAATCAGCCCCAGCATTTT
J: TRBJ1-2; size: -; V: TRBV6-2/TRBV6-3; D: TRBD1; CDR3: CASSSTGDYGYTF; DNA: TGTGCCAGCAGCTCTACAGGGGACTATGGCTACACCTTC
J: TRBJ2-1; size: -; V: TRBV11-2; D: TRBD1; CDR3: CASSPLTGFAEQFF; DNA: TGTGCCAGCAGCCCCCTGACAGGGTTTGCTGAGCAGTTCTTC
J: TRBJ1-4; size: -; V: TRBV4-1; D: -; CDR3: CASSYRGVGEKLFF; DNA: TGCGCCAGCAGCTACCGGGGGGTTGGCGAAAAACTGTTTTTT
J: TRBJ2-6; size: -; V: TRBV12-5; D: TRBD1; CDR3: CASGSSGQGYSGANVLTF; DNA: TGTGCTAGTGGTTCGTCGGGACAGGGGTACTCTGGGGCCAACGTCCTGACTTTC
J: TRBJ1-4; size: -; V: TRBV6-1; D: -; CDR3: CASSEGVGGEEKLFF; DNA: TGTGCCAGCAGTGAAGGTGTAGGGGGAGAGGAAAAACTGTTTTTT
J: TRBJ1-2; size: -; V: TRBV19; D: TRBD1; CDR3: CASNHPQQGLGANYGYTF; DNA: TGTGCCAGTAACCATCCCCAACAGGGGCTTGGAGCTAACTATGGCTACACCTTC
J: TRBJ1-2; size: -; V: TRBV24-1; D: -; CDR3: CATGFVGDGYTF; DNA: TGTGCCACCGGCTTTGTCGGGGATGGCTACACCTTC
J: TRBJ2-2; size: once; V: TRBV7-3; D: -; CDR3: CASSPRTGELFF; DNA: TGTGCCAGCAGCCCGCGCACCGGGGAGCTGTTTTTT